These 23 T cell receptor beta chains were all obtained from the same sample, sequenced in a study of vaccination and CD4 T cells after COVID-19. At the Johns Hopkins FTIC core, DNA taken from cultured CD4+ T cells was sequenced by way of the Oncomine TCR Beta short-read assay. TCRdb itself ran the PCR reads through MiXCR, one entry per CDR3 protein. The table records about 28,000 distinct CDR3 sequences, less than 80% of them present only once. Indicated treatment: roughly ten-day PBMC culture with coronavirus spike peptide pools or control peptides (ViraFEST assay). Antigen specificity for these receptors is unknown. The specimen was CD4+ T cells from blood, cultured in vitro, collected after SARS-CoV-2 vaccination. Receptor source: a human donor who received a COVID-19 vaccine.

The chain recombines TRBV19 with TRBJ2-5, with unresolved D. Between the trimmed V and J ends, which lost 7 bases and 5 bases, there was a span of 8 bases. The CDR3 spans 11 residues. Germline assignment: CDR1 LNHDA and CDR2 SQIVND (reference sequence). CDR3 nucleotides: TGTGCCAGTACCATGGGCGAGACCCAGTACTTC. Its translation: CASTMGETQYF.

This chain joins TRBV5-3 and TRBJ2-5; TRBD2 aligns across 8 bases. TRBV5-3 is annotated as an ORF whose role is uncertain. CDR3 length: 16 residues. Germline trimming cut 5 bases from V and 6 bases from J; bases unmatched to any gene: 15. The CDR3 reads CARRITGRAGEKTQYF. The CDR3 region has the DNA TGTGCCAGAAGGATTACCGGGAGGGCGGGGGAAAAGACCCAGTACTTC.

The chain uses TRBV30 and TRBJ2-1, with 8 bases identical to TRBD2. Germline trimming cut 1 base from V and 16 bases from J; bases unmatched to any gene: 15. This CDR3 has 14 amino acids. CDR1 is GTSNPN, CDR2 SVGIG, per germline (reference sequence). CDR3 in amino acids: CAWSAQYNTAGGFF. The CDR3 nucleotides read TGTGCCTGGAGTGCCCAATACAATACCGCGGGAGGATTCTTC.

The chain joins TRBV11-2 to TRBJ2-7, with D perhaps matching TRBD1 (5 bases). The CDR3 contains 14 residues. The V and J ends lost 4 bases and 5 bases respectively, with 15 bases between them. The germline gives CDR1 SGHAT, CDR2 FQNNGV. CDR3 sequence: CASSSFQGSHEQYF. CDR3 DNA sequence: TGTGCCAGCAGCTCCTTCCAGGGATCCCACGAGCAGTACTTC.

V gene TRBV15 combines with J gene TRBJ2-5; D perhaps matches TRBD1 (7 bases). The CDR3 consists of 15 residues. The V gene lost 4 bases and the J gene lost 4 bases, with 16 bases spanning the gap. Germline assignment: CDR1 LNHNV and CDR2 YYDKDF (reference sequence). CDR3 protein: CATSIYRGRGETQYF. Here the CDR3 DNA reads TGTGCCACCAGCATCTATAGGGGGCGGGGAGAGACCCAGTACTTC.

The table lists this clonotype with a few counts. V gene TRBV19 combines with J gene TRBJ1-1, with 7 bases identical to TRBD1. This CDR3 spans 15 amino acids. Per the germline V gene, CDR1 is LNHDA and CDR2 is SQIVND (reference sequence). J gave up 5 bases and V 5 bases, and 11 bases lay outside the gene matches. CDR3 nucleotide sequence: TGTGCCAGTAGTCCAAGACAGGGCGTTAGGACTGAAGCTTTCTTT. Translating gives CASSPRQGVRTEAFF. The entire variable domain, with the rest obtained from reference TRBV19 and TRBJ1-1, is as follows: DGGITQSPKYLFRKEGQNVTLSCEQNLNHDAMYWYRQDPGQGLRLIYYSQIVNDFQKGDIAEGYSVSREKKESFPLTVTSAQKNPTAFYLCASSPRQGVRTEAFFGQGTRLTVV.

This chain links TRBV10-3 with TRBJ2-5; D is possibly TRBD1 or TRBD2 (6 bases each). The V end was cut by 0 bases, the J end by 0 bases, with 11 bases between. From germline, CDR1 is ENHRY and CDR2 SYGVKD. The CDR3 runs to 16 residues. The CDR3, as DNA: TGTGCCATCAGTGAGTCGCGGAGGGGGTACCAAGAGACCCAGTACTTC. Its translation: CAISESRRGYQETQYF.

The chain uses TRBV20-1 and TRBJ2-1; perhaps TRBD2 as D (5 bases). The length of the CDR3 is 16 residues. V lost 3 bases and J lost 7, with 22 bases in between. Germline CDR1 reads DFQATT; CDR2 reads SNEGSKA (reference sequence). DNA for the CDR3: TGCAGTGCTAGGGGGTTGCGGACTCCCTTGGCGAATGAGCAGTTCTTC. Translating gives CSARGLRTPLANEQFF.

The chain uses TRBV28 and TRBJ1-2, with 7 bases aligning to TRBD1. Unmatched junction bases numbered 7, after V lost 2 bases and J lost 4 bases. In germline, CDR1 is MDHEN, CDR2 SYDVKM. The CDR3 has 15 residues. CDR3: CASSLPGQVAYGYTF. The CDR3, as DNA: TGTGCCAGCAGTTTACCCGGACAGGTCGCCTATGGCTACACCTTC.

The chain joins TRBV20-1 to TRBJ1-4; 7 bases align to TRBD1. This CDR3 has 16 amino acids. V dropped 0 bases and J dropped 12; count of bases not matched to a gene: 16. Looked up from germline, CDR1 is DFQATT and CDR2 is SNEGSKA (reference sequence). CDR3 region: CSARDPDRQGLGELFF. Here the CDR3 DNA reads TGCAGTGCTAGAGATCCGGATAGACAGGGCCTCGGCGAACTGTTTTTT.

This clonotype has only a few counts. The V gene is TRBV12-3 or TRBV12-4, the J gene TRBJ1-5; 7 bases fit TRBD1. This CDR3 has 14 residues. V lost 1 base, J lost 9 bases, and 6 bases stayed unmatched. CDR3 amino acids: CASSLGTGPGPQHF. Written as DNA, the CDR3 is TGTGCCAGCAGTTTAGGGACAGGCCCAGGGCCCCAGCATTTT.

In this sample, this clonotype turned up once. J is TRBJ2-3 and V is TRBV12-3 or TRBV12-4; D remains unclear. The CDR3 length is 11 residues. V shed 4 bases and J shed 5 bases, with 4 bases lying between them. The CDR3 DNA reads TGTGCCAGCAGTTCGATAGATACGCAGTATTTT. Translation: CASSSIDTQYF.

V usage is TRBV20-1 and J usage is TRBJ1-1, with 7 bases identical to TRBD1. V trimming: 5 bases; J trimming: 11 bases; junction bases outside the gene matches: 11. CDR3 length: 12 residues. Germline CDR1 and CDR2: DFQATT and SNEGSKA (reference sequence). The CDR3 loop reads CSAPRTGPYAFF. CDR3 bases: TGCAGTGCTCCAAGGACAGGTCCTTACGCTTTCTTT.

The rearrangement uses TRBV20-1 and TRBJ2-3; TRBD1 matches 9 bases. The germline gives CDR1 DFQATT, CDR2 SNEGSKA (reference sequence). The length of the CDR3 is 14 residues. With 3 bases clipped from V and 4 bases from J, the junction kept 5 bases outside the gene matches. CDR3 nucleotides: TGCAGTGCTAGCTCCGGGACAGGGCCAGATACGCAGTATTTT. It specifies CSASSGTGPDTQYF.

The V call is TRBV7-2, the J call TRBJ2-3, with 13 bases that match TRBD2. The CDR3 totals 15 residues. Looked up from germline, CDR1 is SGHTA and CDR2 is FQGNSA. V shed 4 bases and J 6 bases; nucleotides not matched to a gene: 4. The CDR3 bases are TGTGCCAGCAGCTCGGGACTAGCGGGGTGGGATACGCAGTATTTT. It codes for CASSSGLAGWDTQYF.

The rearrangement joins TRBV24-1 to TRBJ1-6, with D unresolved. V was shortened by 6 bases and J by 5 bases, with 7 bases between the two germline ends. CDR3 length equals 13 residues. The V gene's germline CDR1 is KGHDR and CDR2 SFDVKD. Here the CDR3 reads CATSSGHNSPLHF. CDR3 sequence (DNA): TGTGCCACCAGTTCCGGGCATAATTCACCCCTCCACTTT.

The chain recombines TRBV19 with TRBJ1-2, with TRBD1 matching 7 bases. V lost 9 bases to trimming and J lost 5 bases; unmatched junction nucleotides: 12. The CDR3 covers 14 residues. Germline V gene lookup returns CDR1 LNHDA and CDR2 SQIVND (reference sequence). In DNA, the CDR3 is TGTGCCAGCTCCACCTCACAGGGGCATTATGGCTACACCTTC. Translated: CASSTSQGHYGYTF.

The chain has TRBV11-2 and TRBJ2-7, with 15 bases that match TRBD2. This CDR3 region has 19 residues. Looked up from germline, CDR1 is SGHAT and CDR2 is FQNNGV. The V and J ends lost 1 base and 4 bases, in that order; junction bases with no gene match: 11. CDR3: CASSLVLPGLAGGPYEQYF. As DNA, the CDR3 is TGTGCCAGCAGCTTAGTACTCCCTGGACTAGCGGGGGGGCCGTACGAGCAGTACTTC. Full variable domain (rest looked up from reference TRBV11-2 and TRBJ2-7): EAGVAQSPRYKIIEKRQSVAFWCNPISGHATLYWYQQILGQGPKLLIQFQNNGVVDDSQLPKDRFSAERLKGVDSTLKIQPAKLEDSAVYLCASSLVLPGLAGGPYEQYFGPGTRLTVT.

This chain links TRBV20-1 with TRBJ1-5; D may be TRBD1 (6 bases). In germline, CDR1 is DFQATT, CDR2 SNEGSKA (reference sequence). This CDR3 spans 13 amino acids. Trimming took 3 bases from V and 3 from J, leaving 9 bases between them. The CDR3 DNA reads TGCAGTGCTAGTAGGGGGACCAATCAGCCCCAGCATTTT. This sequence encodes CSASRGTNQPQHF.

The gene calls are TRBV7-9 and TRBJ2-5, with unresolved D. This CDR3 is built from 13 residues. V shed 2 bases and J shed 3 bases, with 7 bases lying between them. The germline V gene has CDR1 SEHNR and CDR2 FQNEAQ (reference sequence). CDR3 loop: CASSLWSKETQYF. CDR3 coding DNA: TGTGCCAGCAGCTTATGGTCTAAAGAGACCCAGTACTTC.

This clonotype has a handful of counts. The chain couples TRBV6-5 to TRBJ2-2; 8 bases align to TRBD1. Germline assignment: CDR1 MNHEY and CDR2 SVGAGI. The CDR3 sequence is 17 residues long. Trimming at V came to 4 bases and at J to 0 bases, leaving 7 bases not matched to a gene. CDR3 protein: CASSSIRGPTNTGELFF. The DNA for the CDR3 is TGTGCCAGCAGTTCTATCAGGGGGCCGACGAACACCGGGGAGCTGTTTTTT.

V is TRBV23-1 and J is TRBJ1-5, with D perhaps matching TRBD1 (5 bases). TRBV23-1 is recorded as an ORF, its role being uncertain. V lost 2 bases and J lost 9, with 11 bases in between. The CDR3 runs 13 residues. CDR3 amino acids: CASSQGGGWPQHF. CDR3 bases: TGCGCCAGCAGTCAAGGTGGGGGGTGGCCCCAGCATTTT.

This clonotype was picked up one time. The chain is built from TRBV10-1 and TRBJ1-3; the match to TRBD1 covers 7 bases. This CDR3 region has 15 residues. V trimming: 6 bases; J trimming: 2 bases; junction bases outside the gene matches: 7. Germline values: CDR1 WNHNN, CDR2 SYGVQD (reference sequence). The CDR3 here is CASSSTGDPGNTIYF. The DNA of the CDR3 is TGCGCCAGCAGCTCAACAGGGGACCCTGGAAACACCATATATTTT.